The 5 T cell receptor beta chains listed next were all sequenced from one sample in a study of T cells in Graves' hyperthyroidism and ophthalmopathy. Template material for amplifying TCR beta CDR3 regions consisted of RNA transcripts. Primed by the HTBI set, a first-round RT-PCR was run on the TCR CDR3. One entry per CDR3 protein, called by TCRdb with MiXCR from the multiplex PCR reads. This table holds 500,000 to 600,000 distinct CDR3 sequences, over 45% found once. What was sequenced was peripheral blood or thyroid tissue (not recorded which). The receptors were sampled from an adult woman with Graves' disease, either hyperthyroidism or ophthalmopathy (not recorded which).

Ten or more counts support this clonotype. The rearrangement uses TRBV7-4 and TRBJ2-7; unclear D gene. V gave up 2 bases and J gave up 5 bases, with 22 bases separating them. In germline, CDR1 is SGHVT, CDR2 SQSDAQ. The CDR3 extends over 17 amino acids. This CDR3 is CASSLCPGVAFGDEQYF. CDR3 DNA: TGTGCCAGCAGCTTATGCCCAGGTGTGGCGTTTGGTGACGAGCAGTACTTC.

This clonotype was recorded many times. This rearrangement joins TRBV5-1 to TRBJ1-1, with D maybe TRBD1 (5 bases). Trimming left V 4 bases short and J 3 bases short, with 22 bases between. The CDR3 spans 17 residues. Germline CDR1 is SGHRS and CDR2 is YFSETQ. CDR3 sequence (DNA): TGCGCCAGCAGCCCGCCCGCTATTGGGGGGGGGGACACTGAAGCTTTCTTT. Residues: CASSPPAIGGGDTEAFF. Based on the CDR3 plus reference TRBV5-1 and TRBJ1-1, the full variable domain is KAGVTQTPRYLIKTRGQQVTLSCSPISGHRSVSWYQQTPGQGLQFLFEYFSETQRNKGNFPGRFSGRQFSNSRSEMNVSTLELGDSALYLCASSPPAIGGGDTEAFFGQGTRLTVV.

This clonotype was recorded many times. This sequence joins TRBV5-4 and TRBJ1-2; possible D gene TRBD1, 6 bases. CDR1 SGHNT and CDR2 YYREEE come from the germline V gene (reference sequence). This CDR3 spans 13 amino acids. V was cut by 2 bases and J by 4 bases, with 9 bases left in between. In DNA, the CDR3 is TGTGCCAGCAGCTTTGACAGGAGCTATGGCTACACCTTC. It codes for CASSFDRSYGYTF.

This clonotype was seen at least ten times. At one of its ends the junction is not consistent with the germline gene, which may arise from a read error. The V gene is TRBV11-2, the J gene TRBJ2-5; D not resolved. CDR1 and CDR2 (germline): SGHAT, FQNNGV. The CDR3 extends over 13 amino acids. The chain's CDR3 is CASRFAPLARVDF. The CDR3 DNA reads TGTGCCAGCAGGTTTGCCCCATTGGCTCGCGTGGACTTC.

CDR3 nucleotides: TGTGCCAGCAGTCCCACTAGGTATCGCTGGGAGCAGTACTTC. This codes for CASSPTRYRWEQYF. This chain joins TRBV7-9 and TRBJ2-7; weak D call: TRBD2 (5 bases). The V gene lost 6 bases and the J gene lost 7 bases, with 19 bases spanning the gap. The CDR3 covers 14 residues. Germline V lookup: CDR1 SEHNR, CDR2 FQNEAQ (reference sequence).